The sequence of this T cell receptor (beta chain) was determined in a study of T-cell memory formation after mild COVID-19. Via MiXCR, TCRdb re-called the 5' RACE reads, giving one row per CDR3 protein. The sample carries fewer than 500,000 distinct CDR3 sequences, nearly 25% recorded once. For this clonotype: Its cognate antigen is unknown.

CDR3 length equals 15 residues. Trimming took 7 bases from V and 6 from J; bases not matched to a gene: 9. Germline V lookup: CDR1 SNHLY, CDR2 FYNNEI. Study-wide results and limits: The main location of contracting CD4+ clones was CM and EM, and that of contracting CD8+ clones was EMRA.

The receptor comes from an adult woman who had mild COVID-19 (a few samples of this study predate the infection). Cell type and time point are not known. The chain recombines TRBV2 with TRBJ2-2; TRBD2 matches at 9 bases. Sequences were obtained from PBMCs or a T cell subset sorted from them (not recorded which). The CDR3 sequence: CASMGGLAYPGELFF. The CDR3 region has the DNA TGTGCCAGCATGGGGGGACTAGCATATCCCGGGGAGCTGTTTTTT.